The 8 T cell receptor beta chains reported below all come from one sample, sequenced in a study of blood T cells in healthy people across ages. Through a sample-barcoded 5' primer and a J-beta primer mix, a second PCR was run for 7 to 11 cycles. TCRdb re-derived calls from the 5' RACE reads in MiXCR, one entry per CDR3 protein. The repertoire has over a million distinct CDR3 sequences, 40% to 50% of them found once; the top ten carry approximately 20%. Material for sequencing was blood. The receptors shown here come from a woman aged 55-70 years in good health.

The chain recombines TRBV7-9 with TRBJ1-1, with D unclear. V lost 1 base to trimming and J lost 7 bases, with 10 bases between them. The CDR3 has 13 amino acids. The germline CDR1 and CDR2 sequences are SEHNR and FQNEAQ (reference sequence). In DNA form, the CDR3 reads TGTGCCAGCAGCTTAGAAGGGAAGAGTGAAGCTTTCTTT. It encodes CASSLEGKSEAFF.

The chain joins TRBV20-1 to TRBJ2-1; D not certain. The CDR3 extends over 13 amino acids. CDR1 is DFQATT, CDR2 SNEGSKA, per germline (reference sequence). V lost 1 base and J 5 bases, leaving 9 bases between the germline ends. The CDR3 DNA sequence: TGCAGTGCTAGAGCCACGTCCCACAATGAGCAGTTCTTC. Protein product: CSARATSHNEQFF.

The chain combines TRBV13 with TRBJ2-3; D call uncertain. V dropped 2 bases and J dropped 1 base, with 10 bases sitting between them. From germline, CDR1 is PRHDT and CDR2 FYEKMQ (reference sequence). The CDR3 contains 15 residues. The DNA for the CDR3 is TGTGCCAGCAGCTTACGAAGCCCTGGCACAGATACGCAGTATTTT. This encodes CASSLRSPGTDTQYF.

The CDR3 DNA is TGCGCCAGCAGCTTGGCCCGGGGGAATGATGGCTACACCTTC. It is translated as CASSLARGNDGYTF. V is TRBV5-1 and J is TRBJ1-2; D perhaps matches TRBD1 (5 bases). The germline V and J ends were trimmed by 0 bases and 6 bases, with 12 bases remaining between them. Per the germline V gene, CDR1 is SGHRS and CDR2 is YFSETQ. This CDR3 contains 14 residues.

The chain recombines TRBV7-8 with TRBJ2-7; 9 bases agree with TRBD2. The end of the DNA fits TRBJ2-5 better, so the J call may be wrong. The germline gives CDR1 SGHVS, CDR2 FQNEAQ. The CDR3 totals 15 residues. The CDR3 DNA reads as TGTGCCAGCAGCCCCCGTAGCGGGAGTGAAGAGACCCAGTACTTC. It specifies CASSPRSGSEETQYF.

The chain recombines TRBV15 with TRBJ2-1; TRBD1 might be the D (5 bases). TRBJ2-7 explains the end of the DNA better; the J call may be wrong. The CDR3 loop spans 15 amino acids. Germline CDR1 is LNHNV and CDR2 is YYDKDF (reference sequence). This chain's CDR3 is CATSRDSGPLNEQYF. CDR3 nucleotide sequence: TGTGCCACCAGCAGAGACTCAGGGCCCCTCAATGAGCAGTACTTC.

The CDR3 reads CASSLSWGNSPLHF. CDR3 DNA sequence: TGTGCCAGCAGTTTATCATGGGGTAATTCACCCCTCCACTTT. This chain connects TRBV27 to TRBJ1-6; no clear D. The V gene lost 0 bases and the J gene lost 6 bases, with 6 bases spanning the gap. There are 14 residues in the CDR3. The germline CDR1 and CDR2 sequences are MNHEY and SMNVEV (reference sequence).

The rearrangement joins TRBV18 to TRBJ2-7, with 10 positions matching TRBD1. Per the germline V gene, CDR1 is KGHSH and CDR2 is LQKENI. The CDR3 has 15 residues. V was pared by 1 base and J by 3 bases, with 3 bases of the junction left unmatched. CDR3 amino acids: CASSPQGQGFYEQYF. Here the CDR3 DNA reads TGTGCCAGCTCACCACAGGGACAGGGGTTCTACGAGCAGTACTTC.